Listed here are 8 T cell receptor beta chains from one sample, sequenced in a study of cytomegalovirus exposure and HLA in healthy donors. Libraries were prepared by immunoSEQ multiplex PCR; TCRdb keeps only in-frame clonotypes and omits some of them. The table has over 200,000 clones, around 90% seen once. Sequenced material: PBMCs. Receptors were obtained from a woman aged 18-29 years in good health and CMV-seronegative.

The chain recombines TRBV7-2 with TRBJ2-2; TRBD2 might be the D (5 bases). V lost 5 bases to trimming and J lost 4 bases, with 17 bases between them. The CDR3 runs to 16 residues. Germline assignment: CDR1 SGHTA and CDR2 FQGNSA. The CDR3 DNA reads TGTGCCAGCAGCGAAGGGTCGACCCGGGGCACCGGGGAGCTGTTTTTT. Its protein product is CASSEGSTRGTGELFF.

The V gene is TRBV7-6, the J gene TRBJ1-3, with unresolved D. The germline gives CDR1 SGHVS, CDR2 FNYEAQ. The CDR3 spans 16 residues. Trimming shortened V by 2 bases and J by 0 bases, and 11 bases separated the two germline ends. Written as DNA, the CDR3 is TGTGCCAGCAGCTTAATGGGCCACGACTCTGGAAACACCATATATTTT. Translated, it gives CASSLMGHDSGNTIYF.

The chain is built from TRBV29-1 and TRBJ2-5; 14 bases agree with TRBD2. V lost 7 bases and J lost 2; bases outside the gene matches: 12. The CDR3 consists of 17 residues. Germline CDR1 and CDR2: SQVTM and ANQGSEA. For the CDR3, the DNA is TGCAGCGCCGCTGGCCTTGGGACTAGCGGGGGACAAGAGACCCAGTACTTC. This translates into CSAAGLGTSGGQETQYF.

The V and J genes are TRBV20-1 and TRBJ2-7, with D uncertain. Germline-derived CDR1 and CDR2 are DFQATT and SNEGSKA (reference sequence). V lost 3 bases to trimming and J lost 3 bases, with 6 bases between them. The CDR3 is 11 residues long. The CDR3 DNA reads as TGCAGTGCTAGGGAGAACTACGAGCAGTACTTC. Residues: CSARENYEQYF.

The V and J genes are TRBV5-1 and TRBJ1-2; D is uncertain. With 4 bases removed from V and 5 bases from J, the gap between germline ends came to 18 bases. The CDR3 sequence is 15 residues long. CDR1 is SGHRS, CDR2 YFSETQ, per germline. CDR3 nucleotides: TGCGCCAGCAGCCCAGCAGAGGGAGGAAGGTATGGCTACACCTTC. Its translation: CASSPAEGGRYGYTF.

In its sample, this clone was seen once. V usage is TRBV28 and J usage is TRBJ2-1; 7 positions agree with TRBD1. J lost 0 bases, V lost 3 bases, and 8 bases had no gene match. In germline, CDR1 is MDHEN, CDR2 SYDVKM. This CDR3 is built from 17 residues. Here the CDR3 DNA reads TGTGCCAGCAGTTTGACAGGGCTGATGAGCTCCTACAATGAGCAGTTCTTC. Translation gives CASSLTGLMSSYNEQFF.

This clone was seen once. The rearrangement joins TRBV15 to TRBJ1-5, with D perhaps matching TRBD1 (6 bases). CDR3 length: 14 amino acids. Germline CDR1 and CDR2: LNHNV and YYDKDF (reference sequence). The V end was cut by 1 base, the J end by 6 bases, with 10 bases between. CDR3 sequence (DNA): TGTGCCACCAGCAGAGGGGGGGGCGCTCAGCCCCAGCATTTT. This sequence encodes CATSRGGGAQPQHF. The variable domain in full, completed from reference TRBV15 and TRBJ1-5, reads DAMVIQNPRYQVTQFGKPVTLSCSQTLNHNVMYWYQQKSSQAPKLLFHYYDKDFNNEADTPDNFQSRRPNTSFCFLDIRSPGLGDTAMYLCATSRGGGAQPQHFGDGTRLSIL.

The J gene is TRBJ1-1, the V gene TRBV19; no clear D gene. Germline V gives CDR1 LNHDA, CDR2 SQIVND (reference sequence). V was pared by 9 bases and J by 8 bases, with 7 bases between. This CDR3 comprises 9 residues. The CDR3 coding sequence is TGTGCCAGCGGAGTGGAAGCTTTCTTT. It encodes CASGVEAFF.